This record concerns one T cell receptor beta chain sequence. Its antigen remains undetermined. No base quality values were provided; no much bigger clone lies one nucleotide off. This entry comes from a study of cytomegalovirus exposure and HLA in healthy donors (dated by TCRdb to about 2017). The study in broad terms: A later analysis indicated that the 95 to 150 validation repertoires were generated on the platform also employed for the roughly 720 repertoires of the first cohort. Along with the approximately 600-subject first cohort, a separate validation cohort of roughly 110 different subjects was used. High-throughput TCR immunosequencing, statistical association of individual TCRs with disease status, and machine learning were combined to predict cytomegalovirus infection status. The study aimed to test whether signatures of past pathogen exposure could be identified by cataloging public T cell receptors. Broad study findings and their caveats: In vitro tests confirmed that a few of the cytomegalovirus-associated TCR beta chains recognize cytomegalovirus antigens. Of the cluster scores, roughly 95% were above 0 in a later analysis, which found that TCRs clustered in the first cohort also tended to co-occur in the approximately 130 validation repertoires. In both the original and validation cohorts, the classifier was reported to diagnose cytomegalovirus status with high specificity and sensitivity. The study listed 164 TCR beta chains as associated with cytomegalovirus. Most TCR sequences were observed very rarely across donors, whereas some public TCRs were present in many individuals. A later analysis had no HLA typing for the validation cohort, so co-occurrence there was scored across all 130 or so repertoires. The authors suggested that the approach could potentially be generalized to other disease states and immunological phenotypes.

Library preparation employed the immunoSEQ multiplex PCR assay. The study's own analysis went as follows. A statistical classification framework was built to diagnose cytomegalovirus status from the catalog of TCR beta chain sequences. This is the immuneACCESS table as TCRdb keeps it, with only in-frame sequences that have V and J called. A part of the clones is gone; compared with another copy, unresolved V genes explain less than half, and the rest is unexplained. D and trimming come from the DNA, and the V and J calls and clone size come from that table. Within this sample are more than 200,000 clones, with 87% of them counted one time only. The ten largest clones add up to around 12% of the sample. CDR1 and CDR2, per the germline V gene (reference sequence), are GTSNPN and SVGIG. From its cysteine to its phenylalanine, the CDR3 spans 14 amino acids. Only the CDR3 part of the read is kept: 42 bases, read in frame from the first base. Clipping removes 6 bases from V and 5 bases from J, with 9 as the unmatched junction base count.

Separate from the approximately 700-subject first cohort, the validation cohort of 95 to 150 subjects was the group to which the donors belonged. The TCR originated in a man aged 18-30 years in good health and CMV-seropositive. Sequencing was done on a sample of PBMCs. The rearranged segments are TRBV30 and TRBJ2-1, and TRBD2 matches 8 of the central bases. The bases read TGTGCCTGTGTCCTAGCGGGCCACAACAATGAGCAGTTCTTC. Its product reads: CACVLAGHNNEQFF.